This TCR beta chain was found in a study of T cells in Graves' hyperthyroidism and ophthalmopathy. Trimming pared 2 bases from V and 0 bases from J, leaving 7 bases between. Germline assignment: CDR1 KGHSH and CDR2 LQKENI. This CDR3 is 14 amino acids long. A few counts support this clonotype. Its specificity is unknown. Hyperthyroidism had been newly diagnosed in patients aged 18 to 65, and its duration was under 2 months. RNA transcripts yielded amplified TCR beta CDR3 regions. The TCR CDR3 was amplified in a first-round RT-PCR using the HTBI primer set. TCRdb re-called the multiplex PCR reads through MiXCR, storing one row per CDR3 protein. This table holds approximately 630,000 distinct CDR3 sequences, about 17% found once. Findings and limits, study-wide: A median around 6 months before onset, the model predicted ophthalmopathy. The authors' 13 V-J model separated ophthalmopathy from stable hyperthyroidism. Most thyroid clonotypes that were expanded above 0.001 also turned up in blood.

The sequencing input was blood. This sequence originates from a woman between 25 and 40 years old with Graves' hyperthyroidism. The chain recombines TRBV18 with TRBJ2-5; D is unresolved. Here the CDR3 reads CASSPGVDQETQYF. CDR3 nucleotides: TGTGCCAGCTCACCAGGGGTGGACCAAGAGACCCAGTACTTC.